This T cell receptor (beta chain) appears in the sequencing data of a study of cytomegalovirus exposure and HLA in healthy donors. Findings of the study overall: One later analysis, an examination of the 90 to 150 validation repertoires, found that first-cohort TCR clusters tended to co-occur in them. 164 TCR beta chains were listed as cytomegalovirus-associated.

From the 120-subject validation cohort, which was separate from the approximately 700-subject first cohort, the donors were drawn. A word on this clone: What it binds is not known.

The protocol was immunoSEQ multiplex PCR, while the TCRdb copy is restricted to in-frame clones and leaves out a portion. The profile covers about 160,000 clones, with around 88% appearing a single time and around 2.4% taken by the ten largest. Germline V gene lookup returns CDR1 SGHTA and CDR2 FQGNSA. CDR3 size: 13 residues. Trimming left V 1 base short and J 4 bases short, with 7 bases between. The TCR was taken from a woman aged 18-29 years in good health and CMV-seronegative. The sample was PBMCs. The chain is built from TRBV7-2 and TRBJ1-1; D is uncertain. CDR3 DNA sequence: TGTGCCAGCAGCTTAGGGGCGACCACTGAAGCTTTCTTT. It specifies CASSLGATTEAFF.